Reported below is one TCR beta chain. CDR1 MNHNS and CDR2 SASEGT come from the germline V gene. This CDR3 spans 17 amino acids. Trimming shortened V by 2 bases and J by 1 base, and 17 bases separated the two germline ends. Data came from immunoSEQ multiplex PCR; TCRdb stores just in-frame clones and leaves some out. The table includes about 55,000 clones, roughly four fifths detected once. This specimen comes from a study of blood T cell repertoires in COVID-19. This sequence originates from a human donor in a cohort sampled during active or convalescent COVID-19. Input material: peripheral blood. The gene calls are TRBV6-1 and TRBJ1-2; D not resolved. CDR3 coding DNA: TGTGCCAGCAGTGAACCGTTTTCTGGTAGGAGTAACTATGGCTACACCTTC. It encodes CASSEPFSGRSNYGYTF.